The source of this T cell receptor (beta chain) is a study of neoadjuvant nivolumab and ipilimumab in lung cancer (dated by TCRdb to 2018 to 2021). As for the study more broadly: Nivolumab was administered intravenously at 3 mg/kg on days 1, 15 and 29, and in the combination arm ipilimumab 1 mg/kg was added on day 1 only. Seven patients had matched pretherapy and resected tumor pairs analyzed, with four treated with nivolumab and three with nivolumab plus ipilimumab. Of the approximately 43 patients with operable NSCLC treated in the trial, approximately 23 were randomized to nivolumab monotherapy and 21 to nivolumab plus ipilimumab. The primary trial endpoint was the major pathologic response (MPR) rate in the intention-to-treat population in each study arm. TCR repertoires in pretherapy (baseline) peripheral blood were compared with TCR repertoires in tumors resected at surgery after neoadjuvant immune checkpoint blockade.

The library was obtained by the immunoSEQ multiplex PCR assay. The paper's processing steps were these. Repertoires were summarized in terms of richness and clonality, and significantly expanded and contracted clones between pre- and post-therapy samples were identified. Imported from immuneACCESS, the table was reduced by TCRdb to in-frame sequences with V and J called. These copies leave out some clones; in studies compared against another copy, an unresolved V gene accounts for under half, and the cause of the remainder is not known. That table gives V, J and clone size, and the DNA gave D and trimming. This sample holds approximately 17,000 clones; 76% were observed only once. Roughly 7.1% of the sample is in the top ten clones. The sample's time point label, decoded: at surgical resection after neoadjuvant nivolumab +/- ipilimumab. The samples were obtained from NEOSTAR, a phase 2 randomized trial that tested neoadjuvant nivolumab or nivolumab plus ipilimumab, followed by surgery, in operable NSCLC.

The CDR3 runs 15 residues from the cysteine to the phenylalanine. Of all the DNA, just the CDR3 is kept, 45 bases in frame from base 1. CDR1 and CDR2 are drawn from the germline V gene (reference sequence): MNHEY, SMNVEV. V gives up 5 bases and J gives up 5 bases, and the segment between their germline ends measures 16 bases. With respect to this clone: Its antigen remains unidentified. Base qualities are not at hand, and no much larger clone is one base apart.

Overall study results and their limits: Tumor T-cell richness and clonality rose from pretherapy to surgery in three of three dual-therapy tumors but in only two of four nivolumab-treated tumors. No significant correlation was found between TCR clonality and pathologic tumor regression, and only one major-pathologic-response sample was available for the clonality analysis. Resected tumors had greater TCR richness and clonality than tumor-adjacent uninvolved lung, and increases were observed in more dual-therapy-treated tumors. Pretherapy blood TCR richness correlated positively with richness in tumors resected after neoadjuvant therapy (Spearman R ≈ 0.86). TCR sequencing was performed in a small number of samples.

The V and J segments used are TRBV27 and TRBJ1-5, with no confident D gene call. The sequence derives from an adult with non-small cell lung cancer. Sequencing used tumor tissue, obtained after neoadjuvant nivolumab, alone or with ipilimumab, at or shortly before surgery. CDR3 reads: CASSPNHGFHQPQHF. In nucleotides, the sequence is TGTGCCAGCAGTCCGAACCACGGTTTCCATCAGCCCCAGCATTTT.